The present T cell receptor (beta chain) was sequenced within a study of early T cells in non-severe SARS-CoV-2 infection. The germline gives CDR1 MNHNS, CDR2 SASEGT. Trimming pared 4 bases from V and 0 bases from J, leaving 10 bases between. The CDR3 has 15 amino acids. Regarding the study as a whole: In VDJdb matching, anti-spike CD8 responses were favored while private and CD4 specificities went missing.

A note on this clonotype: Its antigen is not known.

The library protocol tagged individual cDNA molecules with unique molecular identifiers. TCRdb analysed the 5' RACE reads with MiXCR anew, one entry per CDR3 protein. Of more than 85,000 distinct CDR3 sequences listed, approximately 17% are singletons. The chain uses TRBV6-1 and TRBJ2-1, with unresolved D. The sequence was collected from an adult who was a healthcare worker with PCR-confirmed SARS-CoV-2 infection or an uninfected control (not recorded which). Sequences were derived from whole blood, sampled at baseline. CDR3 loop: CASSVERGSYNEQFF. The CDR3 DNA follows: TGTGCCAGCAGTGTCGAAAGAGGCTCCTACAATGAGCAGTTCTTC.